The T cell receptor beta chain described here comes from a study of technical replicates of blood from a handful of donors. Assay: immunoSEQ multiplex PCR; the TCRdb copy retains only in-frame clones and omits some. The sample lists under 85,000 clones, 95% to 97% occurring once. Trimming cost V 0 bases and J 7 bases, with 7 bases left between them. Germline CDR1 is GTSNPN and CDR2 is SVGIG (reference sequence). The CDR3 is 12 residues long. The source of this sequence is a human donor in good health. The chain carries TRBV30 and TRBJ1-5; D unclear. Sequencing was carried out using T cells isolated from PBMCs. CDR3 protein: CAWSVAVQPQHF. DNA for the CDR3: TGTGCCTGGAGTGTCGCGGTCCAGCCCCAGCATTTT.